This is a list of T cell receptor beta chains from one sample in a study of shared clonotypes between healthy human individuals. Repertoires were generated with immunoSEQ multiplex PCR, while TCRdb's copy carries only in-frame clones and drops some. Among roughly 2.2 million clones listed, 85% to 95% were seen once. The specimen was naive CD4+ T cells from PBMCs. The receptors shown here come from a man aged 18 to 35 in good health. Some clones in this sample may be carry-over from other donors' samples. Both conserved end residues are part of each CDR3.

J | V | CDR3
TRBJ2-7 | TRBV7-2 | CASSPGQGASYEQYF
TRBJ1-1 | TRBV4-1 | CASSQVGGNTEAFF
TRBJ2-2 | TRBV4-2 | CASSPGLERTAGELFF
TRBJ1-2 | TRBV19 | CASTHPHGNGYTF
TRBJ2-1 | TRBV5-4 | CASSLVAASGDEQFF
TRBJ1-5 | TRBV2 | CASSDDRVRSNQPQHF
TRBJ2-7 | TRBV30 | CAWSGLIGDEQYF
TRBJ1-3 | TRBV25-1 | CASSEMDRSSGNTIYF
TRBJ1-3 | TRBV7-2 | CASSFAPYSGNTIYF
. | TRBV30 | CAWSGSGSFYYEQYF